The 20 T cell receptor beta chains listed next were all sequenced from one sample in a study of T cells after yellow fever vaccination. A single record per CDR3 protein comes from TCRdb applying MiXCR to the 5' RACE reads. Found here are 450,000 to 550,000 distinct CDR3 sequences, 21% of them singletons; the top ten hold about 17%. The sequences come from PBMCs, collected less than 25 days after the first yellow fever vaccination. These receptors were obtained from a man aged 18 to 29 who received the YFV17D yellow fever vaccine.

The genes are TRBV12-3 or TRBV12-4 and TRBJ2-7, with a tentative D call TRBD2 (5 bases). The CDR3 loop spans 11 amino acids. V was shortened by 6 bases and J by 7 bases, with 10 bases between the two germline ends. CDR3 protein: CASSTRREQYF. The CDR3 nucleotides are TGTGCCAGCAGCACAAGGAGGGAGCAGTACTTC.

A few counts support this clonotype. The rearrangement links TRBV5-5 to TRBJ2-1, with D possibly being TRBD2 (7 bases). The CDR3 extends over 15 amino acids. V gave up 3 bases and J gave up 8 bases, with 18 bases separating them. Germline lookup yields CDR1 SGHKS and CDR2 YYEKEE (reference sequence). The CDR3 nucleotides read TGTGCCAGCAGCTCTTGGGGGGGCGCGTACCATGAGCAGTTCTTC. Translated, it gives CASSSWGGAYHEQFF.

This clonotype has at least ten counts. The J gene is TRBJ2-1, the V gene TRBV5-4, with TRBD2 identical over 9 bases. The CDR3 runs to 16 residues. The germline V gene encodes CDR1 SGHNT and CDR2 YYREEE (reference sequence). V trimming: 4 bases; J trimming: 8 bases; junction bases outside the gene matches: 13. The CDR3, as DNA: TGTGCCAGCAGCACCGGAGCACTAGCGGGTGTCGATGAGCAGTTCTTC. This translates into CASSTGALAGVDEQFF.

This chain uses TRBV6-6 with TRBJ2-7, with unresolved D. Germline assignment: CDR1 MNHNY and CDR2 SVGAGI (reference sequence). With 7 bases removed from V and 1 base from J, the gap between germline ends came to 11 bases. The CDR3 has 13 residues. The DNA of the CDR3 is TGTGCCAGCATCGGAGACCGTTCCTACGAGCAGTACTTC. It codes for CASIGDRSYEQYF.

The sample holds many counts of this clonotype. The chain employs TRBV4-1 and TRBJ2-1; 7 positions agree with TRBD2. Trimming cost V 1 base and J 9 bases; bases outside gene matches: 9. The CDR3 runs 15 residues. Germline V gene lookup returns CDR1 MGHRA and CDR2 YSYEKL. The CDR3 nucleotides are TGCGCCAGCAGCCAAGTTACGTGGGGGGGAGGTGAGCAGTTCTTC. Its protein is CASSQVTWGGGEQFF.

V gene TRBV4-2 combines with J gene TRBJ2-2; a possible D gene is TRBD2 (5 bases). Germline V gene sequence: CDR1 LGHNA, CDR2 YNFKEQ. V was cut by 3 bases and J by 8 bases, with 19 bases left in between. This CDR3 has 16 amino acids. CDR3 bases: TGTGCCAGCAGCCACCCCTCCGGCATCCGAGGGGGGGAGCTGTTTTTT. Translated, it gives CASSHPSGIRGGELFF.

V usage is TRBV11-2 and J usage is TRBJ2-3, with D possibly being TRBD1 (5 bases). The V end lost 5 bases, the J end lost 0 bases, and 24 bases lay between the germline ends. The CDR3 sequence is 19 residues long. Per the germline V gene, CDR1 is SGHAT and CDR2 is FQNNGV. CDR3 in DNA: TGTGCCAGCAGCACCCCACAAGGTAGGGGATCCTCTAGCACAGATACGCAGTATTTT. Translating gives CASSTPQGRGSSSTDTQYF.

V and J are TRBV7-2 and TRBJ1-3; 7 positions match TRBD1. Looked up from germline, CDR1 is SGHTA and CDR2 is FQGNSA. After removal of 4 bases from V and 0 bases from J, the junction contained 3 bases not matched to a gene. The CDR3 consists of 15 residues. The CDR3 coding sequence is TGTGCCAGCAGCTACCGACAGGGCTCTGGAAACACCATATATTTT. Its protein is CASSYRQGSGNTIYF.

The J gene is TRBJ2-3, the V gene TRBV10-3; D not certain. Trimming pared 0 bases from V and 6 bases from J, leaving 13 bases between. The CDR3 loop spans 15 amino acids. The germline V gene has CDR1 ENHRY and CDR2 SYGVKD. Here the CDR3 reads CAISESTLVRDTQYF. The CDR3 DNA reads TGTGCCATCAGTGAGTCGACTCTGGTGCGGGATACGCAGTATTTT.

The CDR3 region is CASSQDSFSGGPYNEQFF. In DNA, the CDR3 is TGTGCCAGCAGCCAAGATTCGTTTTCAGGTGGGCCCTACAATGAGCAGTTCTTC. The chain recombines TRBV3-1 with TRBJ2-1, with unresolved D. The CDR3 sequence is 18 residues long. Germline V gene sequence: CDR1 LGHDT, CDR2 YNNKEL (reference sequence). V lost 0 bases, J lost 2 bases, and 17 bases lay in between.

CDR3 region: CASIRWTTGELFF. In nucleotides, the CDR3 is TGTGCCAGTATTCGGTGGACAACCGGGGAGCTGTTTTTT. This rearrangement joins TRBV19 to TRBJ2-2, with D possibly TRBD1 on 5 matching bases. V was clipped by 7 bases and J by 5 bases, with 11 bases between them. CDR3 length equals 13 residues. Germline-derived CDR1 and CDR2 are LNHDA and SQIVND (reference sequence).

The rearrangement links TRBV10-3 to TRBJ2-2; TRBD1 aligns across 11 bases. V was clipped by 10 bases and J by 5 bases; unmatched bases: 6. This CDR3 region has 14 residues. Germline V gives CDR1 ENHRY, CDR2 SYGVKD. CDR3 nucleotides: TGTGCCACCGGACAGGGGGCGCAAACCGGGGAGCTGTTTTTT. Its translation is CATGQGAQTGELFF.

This clonotype was found a few times. V and J are TRBV20-1 and TRBJ2-7; 11 positions match TRBD2. CDR1 and CDR2 from the germline V gene are DFQATT and SNEGSKA (reference sequence). The CDR3 is 16 residues long. The J segment lost 0 bases and the V segment lost 3 bases, leaving 7 bases of the junction unmatched. The CDR3 reads CSASLTGTSGSYEQYF. The CDR3 nucleotides are TGCAGTGCTAGTCTAACCGGGACTAGCGGCTCCTACGAGCAGTACTTC.

This chain joins TRBV4-3 and TRBJ1-1; D remains unclear. V lost 2 bases, J lost 7 bases, and 11 bases lay in between. The CDR3 runs to 13 residues. Looked up from germline, CDR1 is LGHNA and CDR2 is YSLEER. CDR3 DNA: TGCGCCAGCAGCCAAAAGGCCCTCAGTGAAGCTTTCTTT. Its translation is CASSQKALSEAFF.

This clonotype has only a few counts. This chain uses TRBV10-1 with TRBJ2-7; D is possibly TRBD1 (5 bases). Trimming removed 4 bases from V and 4 bases from J, with 11 bases in between. This CDR3 spans 13 amino acids. The V gene's germline CDR1 is WNHNN and CDR2 SYGVQD (reference sequence). CDR3 in DNA: TGCGCCAGCAGTGCTGGGGCCAAGTACGAGCAGTACTTC. Translation gives CASSAGAKYEQYF.

This clonotype appeared a few times. The chain carries TRBV3-1 and TRBJ2-1; 11 positions match TRBD2. The ends lost 4 bases at V and 5 bases at J; junction bases unmatched: 10. Germline lookup yields CDR1 LGHDT and CDR2 YNNKEL (reference sequence). This CDR3 is built from 17 residues. DNA of the CDR3: TGTGCCAGCAGCCGAGCCCTCATAGCGGGGGGGCACAATGAGCAGTTCTTC. This codes for CASSRALIAGGHNEQFF.

This clonotype has a count of ten or more. This chain connects TRBV24-1 to TRBJ2-5; D call uncertain. Trimming stripped 4 bases from V and 5 bases from J, with 13 bases between. The germline V gene encodes CDR1 KGHDR and CDR2 SFDVKD. CDR3 size: 14 residues. The CDR3 coding sequence is TGTGCCACCAGTGACTCGAACAAGGCTGAGACCCAGTACTTC. This gives the protein CATSDSNKAETQYF.

The chain uses TRBV7-2 and TRBJ1-5; TRBD1 agrees at 7 bases. This CDR3 has 14 residues. The ends lost 6 bases at V and 7 bases at J; junction bases unmatched: 9. Germline-derived CDR1 and CDR2 are SGHTA and FQGNSA. DNA for the CDR3: TGTGCCAGCAGTCACGACAGGGCCGGGCAGCCCCAGCATTTT. This encodes CASSHDRAGQPQHF. The full variable domain, with the rest looked up from reference TRBV7-2 and TRBJ1-5, is GAGVSQSPSNKVTEKGKDVELRCDPISGHTALYWYRQSLGQGLEFLIYFQGNSAPDKSGLPSDRFSAERTGGSVSTLTIQRTQQEDSAVYLCASSHDRAGQPQHFGDGTRLSIL.

This clonotype was observed a few times. The rearrangement joins TRBV2 to TRBJ2-1; D is ambiguous. The length of the CDR3 is 15 residues. Trimming took off 1 base at V and 0 bases at J, with 7 bases between the two ends. CDR1 SNHLY and CDR2 FYNNEI come from the germline V gene. The CDR3 loop is CASSEGILSYNEQFF. CDR3 nucleotides: TGTGCCAGCAGTGAAGGAATACTCTCCTACAATGAGCAGTTCTTC.

This clonotype was counted a few times. This chain connects TRBV4-3 to TRBJ1-6, with D uncertain. Germline V lookup: CDR1 LGHNA, CDR2 YSLEER. V was pared by 0 bases and J by 4 bases, with 13 bases between. The CDR3 loop spans 17 amino acids. Here the CDR3 reads CASSQDPSRAYNSPLHF. Here the CDR3 DNA reads TGCGCCAGCAGCCAAGATCCTAGCAGAGCTTATAATTCACCCCTCCACTTT.